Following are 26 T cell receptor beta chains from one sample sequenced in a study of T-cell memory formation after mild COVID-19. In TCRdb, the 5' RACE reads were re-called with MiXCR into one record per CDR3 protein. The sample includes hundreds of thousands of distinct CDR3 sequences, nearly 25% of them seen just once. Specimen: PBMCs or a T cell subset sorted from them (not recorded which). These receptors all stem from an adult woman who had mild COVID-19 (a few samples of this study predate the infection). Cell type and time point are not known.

The CDR3 here is CASSQPDRYQAFF. The CDR3 coding sequence is TGTGCCAGCAGCCAACCCGACAGATATCAAGCTTTCTTT. The rearrangement joins TRBV7-9 to TRBJ1-1; possibly TRBD1 for D (5 bases). CDR3 length equals 13 residues. Per the germline V gene, CDR1 is SEHNR and CDR2 is FQNEAQ (reference sequence). The ends were cut back, 5 bases at V and 9 bases at J, with 16 bases in the middle.

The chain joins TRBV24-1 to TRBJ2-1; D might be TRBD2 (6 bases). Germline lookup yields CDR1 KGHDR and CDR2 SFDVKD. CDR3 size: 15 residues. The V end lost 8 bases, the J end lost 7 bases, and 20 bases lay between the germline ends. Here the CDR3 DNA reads TGTGCCACCACCCCGGGGGATGGCAGCCTTAATGAGCAGTTCTTC. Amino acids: CATTPGDGSLNEQFF.

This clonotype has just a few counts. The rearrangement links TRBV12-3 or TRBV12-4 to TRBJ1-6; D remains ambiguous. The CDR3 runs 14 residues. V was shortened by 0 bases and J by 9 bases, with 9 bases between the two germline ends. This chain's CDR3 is CASSLAGLTSPLHF. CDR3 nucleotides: TGTGCCAGCAGTTTAGCAGGGCTAACTTCACCCCTCCACTTT.

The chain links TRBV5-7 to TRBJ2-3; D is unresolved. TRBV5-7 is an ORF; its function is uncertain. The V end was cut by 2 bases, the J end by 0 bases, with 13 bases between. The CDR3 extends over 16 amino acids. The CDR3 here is CASSLGVKTSTDTQYF. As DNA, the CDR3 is TGTGCCAGCAGCTTAGGAGTCAAAACTAGCACAGATACGCAGTATTTT.

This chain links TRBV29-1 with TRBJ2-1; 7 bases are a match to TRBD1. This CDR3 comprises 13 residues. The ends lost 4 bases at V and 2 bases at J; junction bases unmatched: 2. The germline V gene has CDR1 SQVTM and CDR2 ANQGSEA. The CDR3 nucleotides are TGCAGCGTTGCCGGGACAGCCTACAATGAGCAGTTCTTC. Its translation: CSVAGTAYNEQFF.

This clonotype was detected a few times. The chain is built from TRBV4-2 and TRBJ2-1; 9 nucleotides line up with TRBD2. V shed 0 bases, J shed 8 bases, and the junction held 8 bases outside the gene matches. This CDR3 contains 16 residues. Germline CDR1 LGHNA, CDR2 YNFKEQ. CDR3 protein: CASSQDRGSGSDEQFF. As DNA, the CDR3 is TGTGCCAGCAGCCAAGATCGGGGTAGCGGGAGCGATGAGCAGTTCTTC.

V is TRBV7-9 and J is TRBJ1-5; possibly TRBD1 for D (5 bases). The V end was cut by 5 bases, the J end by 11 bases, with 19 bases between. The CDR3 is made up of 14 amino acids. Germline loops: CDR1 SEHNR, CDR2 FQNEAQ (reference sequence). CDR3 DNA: TGTGCCAGCAGCGGGGGAGGTTTGGATGGGGCCCAGCATTTT. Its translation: CASSGGGLDGAQHF.

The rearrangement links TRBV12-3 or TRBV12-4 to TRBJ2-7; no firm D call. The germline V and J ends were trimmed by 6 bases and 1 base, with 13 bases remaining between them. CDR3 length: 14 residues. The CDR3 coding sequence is TGTGCCAGCAGAGACCAGACCAAATCCTACGAGCAGTACTTC. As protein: CASRDQTKSYEQYF.

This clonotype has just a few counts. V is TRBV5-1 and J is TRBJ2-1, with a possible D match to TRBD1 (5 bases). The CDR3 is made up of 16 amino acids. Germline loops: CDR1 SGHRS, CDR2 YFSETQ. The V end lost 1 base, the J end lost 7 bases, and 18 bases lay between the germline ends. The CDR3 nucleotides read TGCGCCAGCAGCTTGTTTACGGTGACAGCTCCGAATGAGCAGTTCTTC. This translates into CASSLFTVTAPNEQFF.

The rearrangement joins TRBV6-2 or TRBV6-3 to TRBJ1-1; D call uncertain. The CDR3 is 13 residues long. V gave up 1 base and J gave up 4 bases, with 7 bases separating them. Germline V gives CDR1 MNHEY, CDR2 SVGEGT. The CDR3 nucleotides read TGTGCCAGCAGTTACTTAGTGGGCACTGAAGCTTTCTTT. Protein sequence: CASSYLVGTEAFF.

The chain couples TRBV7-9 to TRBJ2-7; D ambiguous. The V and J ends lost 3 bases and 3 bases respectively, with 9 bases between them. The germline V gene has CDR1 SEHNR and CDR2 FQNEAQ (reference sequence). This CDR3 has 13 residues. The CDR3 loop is CASSLPSYYEQYF. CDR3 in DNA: TGTGCCAGCAGCTTGCCCAGCTACTACGAGCAGTACTTC.

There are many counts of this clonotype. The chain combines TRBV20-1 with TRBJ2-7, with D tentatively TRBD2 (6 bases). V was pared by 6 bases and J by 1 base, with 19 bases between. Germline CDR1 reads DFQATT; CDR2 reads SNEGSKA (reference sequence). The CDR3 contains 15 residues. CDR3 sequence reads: CSANPAGTPSYEQYF. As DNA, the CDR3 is TGCAGTGCCAATCCGGCGGGAACGCCATCCTACGAGCAGTACTTC.

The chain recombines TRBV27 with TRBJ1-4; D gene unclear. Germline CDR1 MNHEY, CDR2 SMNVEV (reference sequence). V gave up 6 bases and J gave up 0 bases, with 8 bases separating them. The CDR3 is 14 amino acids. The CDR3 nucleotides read TGTGCCAGCAGGACCGGGACAACTAATGAAAAACTGTTTTTT. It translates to CASRTGTTNEKLFF.

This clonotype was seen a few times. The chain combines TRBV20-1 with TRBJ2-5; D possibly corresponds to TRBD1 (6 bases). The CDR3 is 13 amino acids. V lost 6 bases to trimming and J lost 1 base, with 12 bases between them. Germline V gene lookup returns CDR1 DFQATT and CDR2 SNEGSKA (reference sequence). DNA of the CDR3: TGCAGTGCCGGGCCAGGGGTCCAAGAGACCCAGTACTTC. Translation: CSAGPGVQETQYF.

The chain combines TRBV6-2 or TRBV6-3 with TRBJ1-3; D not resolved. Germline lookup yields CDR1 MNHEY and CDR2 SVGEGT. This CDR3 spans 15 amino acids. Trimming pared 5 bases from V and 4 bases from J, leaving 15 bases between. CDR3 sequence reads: CASSRIRTLGNTIYF. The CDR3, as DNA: TGTGCCAGCAGTCGGATCAGGACCCTCGGAAACACCATATATTTT.

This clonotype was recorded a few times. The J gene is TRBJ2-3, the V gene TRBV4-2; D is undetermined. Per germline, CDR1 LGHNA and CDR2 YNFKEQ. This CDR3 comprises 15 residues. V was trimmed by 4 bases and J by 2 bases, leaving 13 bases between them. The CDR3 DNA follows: TGTGCCAGCAGCCCCGGTGCTCAGCACACAGATACGCAGTATTTT. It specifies CASSPGAQHTDTQYF.

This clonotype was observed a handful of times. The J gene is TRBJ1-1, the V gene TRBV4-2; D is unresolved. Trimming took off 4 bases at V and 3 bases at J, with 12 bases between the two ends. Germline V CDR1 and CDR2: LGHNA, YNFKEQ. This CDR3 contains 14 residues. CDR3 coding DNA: TGTGCCAGCAGCCTCCGACGTCTAGACACTGAAGCTTTCTTT. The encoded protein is CASSLRRLDTEAFF.

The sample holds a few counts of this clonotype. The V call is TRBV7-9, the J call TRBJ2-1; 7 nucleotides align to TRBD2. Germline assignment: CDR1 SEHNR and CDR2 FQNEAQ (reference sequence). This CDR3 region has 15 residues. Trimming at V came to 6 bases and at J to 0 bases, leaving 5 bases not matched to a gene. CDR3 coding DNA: TGTGCCAGCAGACCTCGGGACTACTCCTACAATGAGCAGTTCTTC. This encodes CASRPRDYSYNEQFF.

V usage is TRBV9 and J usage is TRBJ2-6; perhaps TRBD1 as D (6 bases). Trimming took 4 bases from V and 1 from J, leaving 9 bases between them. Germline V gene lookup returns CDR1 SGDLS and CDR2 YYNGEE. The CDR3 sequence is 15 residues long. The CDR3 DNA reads TGTGCCAGCAGCAAACAGGGTTCTGGGGCCAACGTCCTGACTTTC. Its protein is CASSKQGSGANVLTF.

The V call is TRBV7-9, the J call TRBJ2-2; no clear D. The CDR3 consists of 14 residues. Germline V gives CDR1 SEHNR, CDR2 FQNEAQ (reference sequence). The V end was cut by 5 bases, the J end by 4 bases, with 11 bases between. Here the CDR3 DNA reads TGTGCCAGCAGCGAAGACACCTCCACCGGGGAGCTGTTTTTT. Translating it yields CASSEDTSTGELFF.

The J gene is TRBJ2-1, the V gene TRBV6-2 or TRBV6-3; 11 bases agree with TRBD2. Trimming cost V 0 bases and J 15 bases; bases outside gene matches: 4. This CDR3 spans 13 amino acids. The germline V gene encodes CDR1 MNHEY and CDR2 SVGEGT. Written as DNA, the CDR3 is TGTGCCAGCAGTTACTCGCGCGGGACTAGCGGGTTCTTC. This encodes CASSYSRGTSGFF.

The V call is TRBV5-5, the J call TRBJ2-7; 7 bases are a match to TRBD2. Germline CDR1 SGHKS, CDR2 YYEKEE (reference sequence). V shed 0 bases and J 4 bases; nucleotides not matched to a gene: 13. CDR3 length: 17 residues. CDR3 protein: CASSLETGLGTAYEQYF. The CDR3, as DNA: TGTGCCAGCAGCTTGGAGACCGGACTAGGAACGGCATACGAGCAGTACTTC.

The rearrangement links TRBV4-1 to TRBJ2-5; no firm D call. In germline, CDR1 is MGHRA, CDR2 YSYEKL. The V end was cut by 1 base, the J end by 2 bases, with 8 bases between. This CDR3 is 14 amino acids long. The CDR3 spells CASSQGDLQETQYF. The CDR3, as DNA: TGCGCCAGCAGCCAAGGTGACTTGCAAGAGACCCAGTACTTC.

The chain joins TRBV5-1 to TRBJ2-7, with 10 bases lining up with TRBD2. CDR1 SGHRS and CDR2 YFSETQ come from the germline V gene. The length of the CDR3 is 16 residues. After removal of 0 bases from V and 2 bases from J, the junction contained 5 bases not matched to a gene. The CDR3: CASSLASSGGAYEQYF. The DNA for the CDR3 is TGCGCCAGCAGCTTGGCCTCTAGCGGGGGAGCCTACGAGCAGTACTTC.

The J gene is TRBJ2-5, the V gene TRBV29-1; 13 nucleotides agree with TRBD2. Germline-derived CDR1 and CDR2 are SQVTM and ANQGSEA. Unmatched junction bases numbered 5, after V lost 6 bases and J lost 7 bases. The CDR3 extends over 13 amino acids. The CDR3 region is CSVPGLAGMTQYF. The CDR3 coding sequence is TGCAGCGTGCCGGGACTAGCGGGGATGACCCAGTACTTC.

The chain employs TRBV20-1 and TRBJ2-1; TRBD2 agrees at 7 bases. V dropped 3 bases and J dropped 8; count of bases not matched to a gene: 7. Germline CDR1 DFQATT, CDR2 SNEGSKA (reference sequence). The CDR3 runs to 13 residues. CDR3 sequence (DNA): TGCAGTGCTAGGGTTACTAGCGACGATGAGCAGTTCTTC. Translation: CSARVTSDDEQFF.